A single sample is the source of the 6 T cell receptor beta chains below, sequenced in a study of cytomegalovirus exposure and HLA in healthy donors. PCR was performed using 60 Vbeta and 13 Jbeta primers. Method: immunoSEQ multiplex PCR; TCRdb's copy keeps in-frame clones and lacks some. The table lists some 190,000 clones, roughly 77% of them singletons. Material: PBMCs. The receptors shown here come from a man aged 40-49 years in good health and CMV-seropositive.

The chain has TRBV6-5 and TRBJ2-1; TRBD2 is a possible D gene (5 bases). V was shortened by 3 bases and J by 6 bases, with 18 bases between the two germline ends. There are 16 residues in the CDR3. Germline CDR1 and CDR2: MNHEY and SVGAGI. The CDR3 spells CASSYEGIATSNEQFF. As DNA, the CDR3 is TGTGCCAGCAGTTATGAGGGAATTGCAACAAGCAATGAGCAGTTCTTC.

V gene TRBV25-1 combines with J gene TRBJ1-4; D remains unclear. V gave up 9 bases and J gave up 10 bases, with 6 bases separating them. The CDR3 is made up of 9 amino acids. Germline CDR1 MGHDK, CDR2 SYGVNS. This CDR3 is CARRIKLFF. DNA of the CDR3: TGTGCCAGGCGAATAAAACTGTTTTTT.

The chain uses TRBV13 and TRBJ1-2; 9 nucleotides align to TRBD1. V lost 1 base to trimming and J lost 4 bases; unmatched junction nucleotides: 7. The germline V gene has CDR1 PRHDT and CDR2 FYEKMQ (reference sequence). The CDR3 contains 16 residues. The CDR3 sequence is CASSLAPGQGLYGYTF. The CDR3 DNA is TGTGCCAGCAGCTTAGCCCCGGGACAGGGCCTCTATGGCTACACCTTC.

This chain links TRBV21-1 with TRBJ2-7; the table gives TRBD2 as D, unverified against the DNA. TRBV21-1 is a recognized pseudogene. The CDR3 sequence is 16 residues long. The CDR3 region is CASSKVPSGVRGEQYF. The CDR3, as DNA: TGTGCCAGCAGCAAAGTCCCTAGCGGGGTACGGGGCGAGCAGTACTTC.

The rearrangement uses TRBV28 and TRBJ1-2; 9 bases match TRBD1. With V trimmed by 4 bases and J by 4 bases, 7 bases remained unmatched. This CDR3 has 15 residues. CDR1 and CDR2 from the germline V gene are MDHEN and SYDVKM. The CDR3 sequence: CASSSTGTGIYGYTF. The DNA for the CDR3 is TGTGCCAGCAGTTCAACTGGGACAGGGATCTATGGCTACACCTTC.

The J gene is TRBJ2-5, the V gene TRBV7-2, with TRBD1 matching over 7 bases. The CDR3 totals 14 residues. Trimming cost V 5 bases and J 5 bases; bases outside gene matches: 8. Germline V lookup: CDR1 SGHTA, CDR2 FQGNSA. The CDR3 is CASSTSGTVETQYF. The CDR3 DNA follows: TGTGCCAGCAGCACCTCCGGGACAGTCGAGACCCAGTACTTC.